A selection of T cell receptor beta chains follows, all from one sample in a study of control samples from healthy donors and cancer patients. The repertoire was sequenced with immunoSEQ multiplex PCR; TCRdb's copy has only in-frame clones and lacks some. The table includes about 73,000 clones, 94% detected once. Sequencing used blood. The source of these receptors is a woman aged 40-49 years in good health. CDR3s include the opening cysteine and the closing phenylalanine or tryptophan. A D gene is named only where the DNA matches it firmly. Rows give clone size only sometimes, using once, few, many, or a class for an expanded clone.

d_call,j_call,v_call,clone_size,cdr3_nt,cdr3_aa
TRBD2,TRBJ2-3,TRBV2,NA,TGTGCCAGCAGCCTTCGGACTAGCGGGAGCGGAGATACGCAGTATTTT,CASSLRTSGSGDTQYF
NA,TRBJ1-5,TRBV5-5,NA,TGTGCCAGCAGTATTCAGGGTGGCAGCAATCAGCCCCAGCATTTT,CASSIQGGSNQPQHF
NA,TRBJ1-5,TRBV28,NA,TGTGCCAGCTCCACAGGATTTTATAGCAATCAGCCCCAGCATTTT,CASSTGFYSNQPQHF
TRBD1,TRBJ1-5,TRBV6-5,NA,TGTGCCAGCAGTCCTGACAGGGCGGGGGGTCAGCCCCAGCATTTT,CASSPDRAGGQPQHF
NA,TRBJ2-6,TRBV6-2/TRBV6-3,NA,TGTGCCAGCAGTCTCCGACAGGCTGGGGCCAACGTCCTGACTTTC,CASSLRQAGANVLTF
TRBD1,TRBJ1-5,TRBV18,NA,TGTGCCAGCTCACCGTTGGGGACAGGCCCTGAGGGTCAGCCCCAGCATTTT,CASSPLGTGPEGQPQHF
NA,TRBJ2-1,TRBV30,NA,TGTGCCTGGAGTTTGCTAGATCGACTGTTCTTC,CAWSLLDRLFF
NA,TRBJ1-4,TRBV6-5,once,TGTGCCAGCAGTTACGAGGCAACTAATGAAAAACTGTTTTTT,CASSYEATNEKLFF
TRBD1,TRBJ1-1,TRBV15,NA,TGTGCCACCAGCAGAGGGTCGGCAGGGGGAGACACTGAAGCTTTCTTT,CATSRGSAGGDTEAFF
TRBD2,TRBJ2-1,TRBV7-6,once,TGTGCCAGCAGCTCCCCGGAGCGGGGGGGCTCCTACAATGAGCAGTTCTTC,CASSSPERGGSYNEQFF
TRBD1,TRBJ1-4,TRBV3-1/TRBV3-2,NA,TGTGCCAGCAGCCAAGTCCACCCACGGGACAGGGGGCCCCCTGGTAATGAAAAACTGTTTTTT,CASSQVHPRDRGPPGNEKLFF
NA,TRBJ2-7,TRBV28,NA,TGTGCCAGCAGGGCGGCGGGTAATGCCTACGAGCAGTACTTC,CASRAAGNAYEQYF
NA,TRBJ1-6,TRBV25-1,NA,TGTGCCAGCAAGGGGATCGCTGATAATTCACCCCTCCACTTT,CASKGIADNSPLHF
NA,TRBJ2-1,TRBV28,once,TGTGCCACCCGAGGGGATTACAATGAGCAGTTCTTC,CATRGDYNEQFF
NA,TRBJ1-2,TRBV5-6,NA,TGTGCCAGCAGCACTGGTTTGTACGCAGACTATGGCTACACCTTC,CASSTGLYADYGYTF
TRBD1,TRBJ2-7,TRBV6-5,NA,TGTGCCAGCACCCAAATGGGACAGAGCTCCTACGAGCAGTACTTC,CASTQMGQSSYEQYF
TRBD1,TRBJ1-3,TRBV5-6,NA,TGTGCCAGCAGCGGTGGAACAGGGGGTCAAGGAAACACCATATATTTT,CASSGGTGGQGNTIYF
NA,TRBJ2-5,TRBV12-3/TRBV12-4,NA,TGTGCCAGCAGTTTATGGGGCAGCGGGACCCAGTACTTC,CASSLWGSGTQYF
NA,TRBJ1-2,TRBV27,NA,TGTGCCAGCAGTTTCGGGGCAGACTATGGCTACACCTTC,CASSFGADYGYTF
NA,TRBJ2-5,TRBV7-2,medium-sized,TGTGCCAGCAGCTTTGAGACTAGTCTAATCCATCGGGGGACCCAGTACTTC,CASSFETSLIHRGTQYF
NA,TRBJ2-7,TRBV5-6,once,TGTGCCAGCAGCCAAAGCGGAAGGACGGATGAGCAGTACTTC,CASSQSGRTDEQYF
TRBD2,TRBJ2-7,TRBV4-2,NA,TGTGCCAGCAGCCCCGGACTAGCGGGGGGATATTCCTACGAGCAGTACTTC,CASSPGLAGGYSYEQYF
NA,TRBJ1-1,TRBV4-3,NA,TGCGCCAGCAGCCAAAATTCCCAGGTATACTACGAAGCTTTCTTT,CASSQNSQVYYEAFF
TRBD1,TRBJ1-2,TRBV5-5,NA,TGTGCCAGCAGCTTCAAACAGGGGAGGGATAACTATGGCTACACCTTC,CASSFKQGRDNYGYTF
NA,TRBJ1-2,TRBV9,NA,TGTGCCAGCAGCGTAGCGACGAGGGATGGCTACACCTTC,CASSVATRDGYTF
NA,TRBJ2-7,TRBV4-1,NA,TGCGCCAGCAGCCAAGAACCGGGAGTGGTCTACGAGCAGTACTTC,CASSQEPGVVYEQYF
TRBD1,TRBJ2-5,TRBV18,NA,TGTGCCAGCTCCCACGACAGGGCTCCTGAGACCCAGTACTTC,CASSHDRAPETQYF
NA,TRBJ1-2,TRBV5-4,NA,TGTGCCAGCAGCTTCTCAGGGAACTATGGCCACACCTTC,CASSFSGNYGHTF
TRBD1,TRBJ2-7,TRBV18,NA,TGTGCCAGCTCACCAAAGGCAGGGGGAACCTACGAGCAGTACTTC,CASSPKAGGTYEQYF